Described below is a single TCR beta chain sequence and its context. This clonotype was observed many times. The specificity of this receptor is unknown. No much larger clone is present one base from it, and per-base qualities are unavailable. The data belong to a study of Graves' ophthalmopathy and Graves' hyperthyroidism (dated by TCRdb to 2017 to 2018). Describing the broader study: Peripheral blood samples were taken at the time of initial diagnosis, before any treatment was given. TCR beta repertoire signatures were used to distinguish Graves' ophthalmopathy from Graves' hyperthyroidism and to predict progression to ophthalmopathy. In total, 120 to 150 blood samples were TCR-sequenced: roughly 45 ophthalmopathy, roughly 77 hyperthyroidism and 17 hyperthyroidism-to-ophthalmopathy patients. To explore V-J signatures that separate ophthalmopathy from hyperthyroidism, a discovery set of about 96 patients was enrolled, consisting of fewer than 45 with ophthalmopathy and 57 with stable hyperthyroidism. The independent validation cohort included under 20 hyperthyroidism patients plus 17 patients who later progressed from hyperthyroidism to ophthalmopathy. In about six hyperthyroidism patients, the T-cell repertoire of thyroid tissue was compared with the T-cell repertoire of blood. Once sampling was done, hyperthyroidism patients were given methimazole at a starting dose of 30 mg daily, while ophthalmopathy patients were given high-dose intravenous methylprednisolone.

Including cysteine and phenylalanine, the CDR3 has 16 amino acids. Solely the CDR3 DNA is kept, with 48 bases framed from the first base. Here V drops 5 bases and J drops 2 bases, and the junction holds 6 bases not matched to any gene. The germline V gene (reference sequence) specifies SGHAT as CDR1 and FQDESV as CDR2. Patients with ophthalmopathy had moderately to severely active disease, with a Clinical Activity Score of 3 or more, a NOSPECS grade of 4 or more, and a disease duration of less than 3 months. Patients with other autoimmune diseases, uncontrolled infections, pregnancy or lactation were excluded from the study. Clinical symptoms, serum thyroxine, TRAb, thyroid ultrasound and orbital computed tomography formed the basis of the diagnosis. Using Ficoll-Paque density gradient centrifugation, PBMCs were isolated from 9.5 to 10 ml of fresh peripheral blood. Total RNA was extracted using Trizol reagent, and RNA quality was checked on an Agilent 2100 Bioanalyzer.

The study at large found these results: In validation, the model predicted ophthalmopathy progression with about 71% sensitivity and around 72% specificity; roughly 12 predicted patients were CT-confirmed with GO in a median of about 6.1 months. Most expanded thyroid clonotypes with frequency above 0.001 were also detected in blood, suggesting blood repertoires may reflect the thyroid immune response. In cross-validation, the 13-signature model distinguished ophthalmopathy from stable hyperthyroidism with about 89% sensitivity and about 81% specificity, while in the test set the corresponding values were approximately 79% and 70%. No statistical method was used to predetermine the sample size, and group allocation was not hidden from the investigators.

For repertoire sequencing, the TCR beta CDR3 regions were amplified from RNA transcripts. A first-round RT-PCR used HTBI primers with the Qiagen OneStep RT-PCR kit, followed by a second-round multiplex PCR, size selection and purification. The libraries underwent paired-end sequencing with 100 bp reads on an Illumina HiSeq2000. The paper's data handling went like this. SOAPnuke was used for read processing, and reads with adapters, uncalled bases, a mean Phred below 15, or no exact constant-primer or identifier match were discarded. COPE v1.2.5 was used to merge the high-quality paired reads. Each unique nucleotide sequence was defined as a clonotype, and clonotypes were aligned to IMGT TRB V, D and J references with MiTCR v1.1. Only V-J combinations with frequency above 0.0001 were analysed, covering 99% to 99.2% of repertoires. A TCR clonal expansion and chaos score per V-J combination was defined as the ratio of F50 clonal expansion to chaos observed in the TCRdist matrix. Welch's t-statistics and random forest were used to reduce features to 10 to 15 V-J combinations, which were fed into a naive Bayes classifier. Thyroid-blood repertoire similarity was quantified with the Morisita-Horn index. The raw public data were reprocessed by TCRdb itself: fastp quality trimming at Q25, MiXCR clonotype calling, in-frame beta chains only. Each record represents a unique CDR3 protein, reported with the most common genes and DNA among its rows. TCRdb's processing, not the study's, gives the V and J calls here. The sample table records 650,000 to 800,000 distinct CDR3 sequences; about 40% of these occur just once. 2.5% to 3.5% of the sample is in the top ten clones.

The sample was peripheral blood. The chain employs TRBV11-1 and TRBJ2-6; TRBD1 matches 7 bases in the middle. The clonotype originates from an adult man with Graves' ophthalmopathy. The DNA reads TGTGCCAGCAGCACCCGACAGGGCCCTGGGGCCAACGTCCTGACTTTC. Translated, this is CASSTRQGPGANVLTF.